These 18 T cell receptor beta chains were all obtained from the same sample, sequenced in a study of early T cells in non-severe SARS-CoV-2 infection. TCRdb independently ran MiXCR on the 5' RACE reads; one entry per CDR3 protein. The sample carries 25,000 to 35,000 distinct CDR3 sequences, more than 4.5% recorded once. What was sequenced was whole blood. The receptors derive from an adult who was a healthcare worker with PCR-confirmed SARS-CoV-2 infection or an uninfected control (not recorded which).

In its sample, this clonotype was seen many times. CDR3 in amino acids: CASSPDRLLYEQYF. For the CDR3, the DNA is TGTGCCAGCTCACCCGACCGCTTACTTTACGAGCAGTACTTC. The rearrangement links TRBV18 to TRBJ2-7; no definite D call. Germline V gene lookup returns CDR1 KGHSH and CDR2 LQKENI. The length of the CDR3 is 14 residues. V shed 3 bases and J shed 4 bases, with 13 bases lying between them.

This clonotype appeared many times. The chain uses TRBV28 and TRBJ1-5; D ambiguous. The CDR3 totals 15 residues. V lost 7 bases, J lost 2 bases, and 15 bases lay in between. Per germline, CDR1 MDHEN and CDR2 SYDVKM. In DNA, the CDR3 is TGTGCCAGCAATTCCATGGGTCGCGGCAATCAGCCCCAGCATTTT. Residues: CASNSMGRGNQPQHF.

The sample holds a few counts of this clonotype. The chain combines TRBV28 with TRBJ2-3; D is undetermined. Trimming stripped 5 bases from V and 4 bases from J, with 7 bases between. Germline-derived CDR1 and CDR2 are MDHEN and SYDVKM. The CDR3 extends over 12 amino acids. The CDR3 here is CASSLTADTQYF. The CDR3 DNA sequence: TGTGCCAGCAGTCTGACGGCAGATACGCAGTATTTT.

This clonotype was seen at least ten times. V and J are TRBV2 and TRBJ1-4, with no clear D. Germline CDR1 is SNHLY and CDR2 is FYNNEI. This CDR3 contains 13 residues. Trimming removed 6 bases from V and 8 bases from J, with 13 bases in between. The CDR3 nucleotides read TGTGCCAGCAGGCTCGGGTTTGGGGAAAAACTGTTTTTT. Its translation is CASRLGFGEKLFF.

This clonotype was seen a handful of times. CDR3 DNA sequence: TGTGCCAGCAGTTTCGAACTAGCGGGAGTAGGGTACAATGAGCAGTTCTTC. This codes for CASSFELAGVGYNEQFF. The chain links TRBV12-3 or TRBV12-4 to TRBJ2-1, with TRBD2 matching over 11 bases. The CDR3 is 17 amino acids. Trimming removed 3 bases from V and 4 bases from J; junction bases left unmatched: 8.

This clonotype showed up many times. V usage is TRBV5-1 and J usage is TRBJ2-1; D might be TRBD1 (5 bases). Germline assignment: CDR1 SGHRS and CDR2 YFSETQ. This CDR3 contains 13 residues. The V and J ends lost 7 bases and 9 bases respectively, with 17 bases between them. The CDR3 is CASSAGSMGEQFF. The CDR3 DNA reads TGCGCCAGCTCCGCAGGGTCTATGGGTGAGCAGTTCTTC.

The genes are TRBV11-2 and TRBJ2-5; 10 nucleotides match TRBD2. Germline CDR1 reads SGHAT; CDR2 reads FQNNGV. V lost 3 bases and J lost 4; bases outside the gene matches: 2. The CDR3 covers 14 residues. The CDR3 nucleotides are TGTGCCAGCAGCTTTAGCGGGAGGACAGAGACCCAGTACTTC. Translated, it gives CASSFSGRTETQYF.

This clonotype was found many times. The chain uses TRBV7-2 and TRBJ1-2; 10 nucleotides agree with TRBD1. V was clipped by 6 bases and J by 5 bases; unmatched bases: 3. Germline lookup yields CDR1 SGHTA and CDR2 FQGNSA. The CDR3 covers 13 residues. CDR3 DNA sequence: TGTGCCAGCAGGTCGGGACAGGGGTATGGCTACACCTTC. Protein sequence: CASRSGQGYGYTF. The full variable domain, in which reference TRBV7-2 and TRBJ1-2 provide the parts outside the CDR3, is GAGVSQSPSNKVTEKGKDVELRCDPISGHTALYWYRQSLGQGLEFLIYFQGNSAPDKSGLPSDRFSAERTGGSVSTLTIQRTQQEDSAVYLCASRSGQGYGYTFGSGTRLTVV.

This clonotype was counted only a few times. The V and J genes are TRBV7-8 and TRBJ2-7; D is unresolved. Trimming stripped 1 base from V and 3 bases from J, with 13 bases between. CDR1 and CDR2 (germline): SGHVS, FQNEAQ. CDR3 size: 15 residues. Here the CDR3 DNA reads TGTGCCAGCAGCTTAGTCCCGGACGGATACTACGAGCAGTACTTC. As protein: CASSLVPDGYYEQYF.

This clonotype showed up many times. The V call is TRBV29-1, the J call TRBJ1-1, with D possibly TRBD1 on 5 matching bases. The V gene's germline CDR1 is SQVTM and CDR2 ANQGSEA. The CDR3 has 14 amino acids. The V end lost 4 bases, the J end lost 5 bases, and 17 bases lay between the germline ends. CDR3 coding DNA: TGCAGCGTTGTTGGTCAGGGCGGTCGGACTGAAGCTTTCTTT. Its protein product is CSVVGQGGRTEAFF.

The V gene is TRBV20-1, the J gene TRBJ2-7, with D possibly TRBD2 on 5 matching bases. The CDR3 totals 16 residues. V shed 5 bases and J shed 5 bases, with 25 bases lying between them. Germline V gives CDR1 DFQATT, CDR2 SNEGSKA (reference sequence). The CDR3 loop reads CSAFFSAGKRGNEQYF. The CDR3, as DNA: TGCAGTGCTTTTTTTTCGGCCGGGAAACGAGGGAACGAGCAGTACTTC.

This clonotype was counted at least ten times. This chain links TRBV7-9 with TRBJ1-1, with 7 positions matching TRBD1. J was trimmed by 1 base and V by 3 bases; bases with no gene match: 11. The CDR3 length is 17 residues. Germline V gene data show CDR1 as SEHNR and CDR2 as FQNEAQ (reference sequence). CDR3 sequence reads: CASSFSNRGTANTEAFF. Here the CDR3 DNA reads TGTGCCAGCAGCTTCTCCAACCGCGGGACAGCGAACACTGAAGCTTTCTTT.

The rearrangement joins TRBV28 to TRBJ2-2; D may be TRBD2 (5 bases). V was cut by 5 bases and J by 6 bases, with 16 bases left in between. The CDR3 has 15 residues. Germline V CDR1 and CDR2: MDHEN, SYDVKM. DNA for the CDR3: TGTGCCAGCAGTCTATCGACTACCTCACCCGGGGAGCTGTTTTTT. It codes for CASSLSTTSPGELFF.

This clonotype was detected ten times or more. V is TRBV27 and J is TRBJ2-1; 7 bases are shared with TRBD2. This CDR3 has 15 amino acids. Germline V CDR1 and CDR2: MNHEY, SMNVEV (reference sequence). With V trimmed by 3 bases and J by 6 bases, 8 bases remained unmatched. CDR3 sequence (DNA): TGTGCCAGCAGTTTTGGCGGGACTACCACCAATGAGCAGTTCTTC. Translation: CASSFGGTTTNEQFF.

This clonotype was recorded at least ten times. The gene calls are TRBV27 and TRBJ2-4; 12 bases agree with TRBD2. The trim removed 0 bases at V and 2 bases at J, leaving 5 bases unmatched. The germline gives CDR1 MNHEY, CDR2 SMNVEV (reference sequence). The CDR3 is made up of 18 amino acids. In nucleotides, the CDR3 is TGTGCCAGCAGTTTATCCCGGACTAGCGGGATTTCCAAAAACATTCAGTACTTC. Translated: CASSLSRTSGISKNIQYF.

This clonotype was counted at least ten times. The V and J genes are TRBV29-1 and TRBJ2-3; 11 bases are a match to TRBD1. This CDR3 spans 17 amino acids. Trimming removed 5 bases from V and 4 bases from J; junction bases left unmatched: 14. The germline V gene has CDR1 SQVTM and CDR2 ANQGSEA. CDR3 region: CSVTGQGAKFFADTQYF. The CDR3 DNA follows: TGCAGCGTTACTGGACAGGGGGCGAAGTTTTTCGCAGATACGCAGTATTTT.

This clonotype was picked up a small number of times. The rearrangement joins TRBV24-1 to TRBJ2-2, with D unclear. CDR3 length: 11 residues. Germline lookup yields CDR1 KGHDR and CDR2 SFDVKD. V lost 7 bases, J lost 3 bases, and 2 bases lay in between. The chain's CDR3 is CATSHTGELFF. CDR3 bases: TGTGCCACCAGCCACACCGGGGAGCTGTTTTTT.

This clonotype was counted many times. This chain connects TRBV14 to TRBJ1-6; D remains ambiguous. This CDR3 is 14 amino acids long. V lost 3 bases to trimming and J lost 7 bases, with 10 bases between them. Germline values: CDR1 SGHDN, CDR2 FVKESK. Here the CDR3 DNA reads TGTGCCAGCAGCCACGGACTGGCCAATTCACCCCTCCACTTT. Protein sequence: CASSHGLANSPLHF. The whole variable domain, remainder taken from reference TRBV14 and TRBJ1-6, is EAGVTQFPSHSVIEKGQTVTLRCDPISGHDNLYWYRRVMGKEIKFLLHFVKESKQDESGMPNNRFLAERTGGTYSTLKVQPAELEDSGVYFCASSHGLANSPLHFGNGTRLTVT.